The clone carrying this T cell receptor beta chain was seen only a few times. Its antigen is not identified. Clinicians diagnosed patients from clinical symptoms, serum thyroxine and TRAb, thyroid ultrasound and orbital computed tomography. The ends lost 2 bases at V and 7 bases at J; junction bases unmatched: 11. Per the germline V gene, CDR1 is SNHLY and CDR2 is FYNNEI. This CDR3 spans 15 amino acids. Authors of the study amplified TCR beta CDR3 regions from RNA transcripts. The study used the HTBI primer set for a first-round RT-PCR of the TCR CDR3. Each CDR3 protein is one row after TCRdb ran MiXCR on the multiplex PCR reads. This sample carries under 650,000 distinct CDR3 sequences, 15% to 20% of them seen once, and the ten largest clones take 3.8%. This specimen belongs to a study of T cells in Graves' hyperthyroidism and ophthalmopathy. Study-level information: Blood was drawn when the patient was first diagnosed and still untreated.

General study points: Among thyroid clonotypes expanded above 0.001, most also appeared in blood. Ophthalmopathy and stable hyperthyroidism were told apart by a 13 V-J model.

Sequenced sample: blood. This sequence joins TRBV2 and TRBJ2-7; TRBD2 aligns across 7 bases. The receptor was derived from a woman under 40 with Graves' hyperthyroidism. This chain's CDR3 is CASSESGNHSGEQYF. The DNA for the CDR3 is TGTGCCAGCAGTGAAAGCGGGAACCATTCGGGGGAGCAGTACTTC.